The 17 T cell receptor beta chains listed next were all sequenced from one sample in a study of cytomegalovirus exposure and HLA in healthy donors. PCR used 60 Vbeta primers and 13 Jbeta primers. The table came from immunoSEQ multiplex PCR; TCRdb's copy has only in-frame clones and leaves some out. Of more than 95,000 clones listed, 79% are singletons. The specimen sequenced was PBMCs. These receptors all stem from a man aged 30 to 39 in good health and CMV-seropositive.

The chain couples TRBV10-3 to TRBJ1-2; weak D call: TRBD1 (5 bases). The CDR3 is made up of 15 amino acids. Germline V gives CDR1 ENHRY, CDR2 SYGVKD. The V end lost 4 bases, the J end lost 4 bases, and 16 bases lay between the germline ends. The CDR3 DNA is TGTGCCATCAGTGGGAGGGGCAGTAGCATCTATGGCTACACCTTC. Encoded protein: CAISGRGSSIYGYTF.

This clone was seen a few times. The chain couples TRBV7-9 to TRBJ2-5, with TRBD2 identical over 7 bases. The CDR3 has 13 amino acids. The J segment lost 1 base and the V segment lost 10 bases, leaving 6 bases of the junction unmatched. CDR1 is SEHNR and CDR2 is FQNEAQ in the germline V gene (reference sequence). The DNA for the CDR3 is TGTGCCATCGACCGGGGGGTCCAAGAGACCCAGTACTTC. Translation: CAIDRGVQETQYF.

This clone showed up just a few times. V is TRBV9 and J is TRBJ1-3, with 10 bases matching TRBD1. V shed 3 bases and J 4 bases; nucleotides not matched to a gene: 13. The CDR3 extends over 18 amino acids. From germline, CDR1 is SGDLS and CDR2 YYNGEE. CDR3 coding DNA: TGTGCCAGCAGCGCGACAGGGGGCTCTGTATACGACGGAAACACCATATATTTT. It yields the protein CASSATGGSVYDGNTIYF. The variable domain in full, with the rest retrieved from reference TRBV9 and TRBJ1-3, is DSGVTQTPKHLITATGQRVTLRCSPRSGDLSVYWYQQSLDQGLQFLIQYYNGEERAKGNILERFSAQQFPDLHSELNLSSLELGDSALYFCASSATGGSVYDGNTIYFGEGSWLTVV.

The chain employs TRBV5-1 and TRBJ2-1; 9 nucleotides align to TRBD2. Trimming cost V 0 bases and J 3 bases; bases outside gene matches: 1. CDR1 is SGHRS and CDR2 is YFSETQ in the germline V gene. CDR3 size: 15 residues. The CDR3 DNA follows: TGCGCCAGCAGCTTGGTTAGCGGGAGCTACAATGAGCAGTTCTTC. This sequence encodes CASSLVSGSYNEQFF.

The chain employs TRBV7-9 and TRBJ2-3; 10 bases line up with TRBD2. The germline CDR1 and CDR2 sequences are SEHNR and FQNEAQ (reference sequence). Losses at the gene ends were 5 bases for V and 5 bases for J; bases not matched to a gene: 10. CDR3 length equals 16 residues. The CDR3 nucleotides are TGTGCCAGCAGCCTCCAAGCGGGGGGGCCTGGAGATACGCAGTATTTT. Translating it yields CASSLQAGGPGDTQYF.

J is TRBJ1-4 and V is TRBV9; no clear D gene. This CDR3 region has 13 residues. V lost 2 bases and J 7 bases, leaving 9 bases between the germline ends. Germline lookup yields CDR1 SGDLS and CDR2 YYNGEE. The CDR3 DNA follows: TGTGCCAGCAGCGTCGGGGATGGTGAAAAACTGTTTTTT. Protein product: CASSVGDGEKLFF.

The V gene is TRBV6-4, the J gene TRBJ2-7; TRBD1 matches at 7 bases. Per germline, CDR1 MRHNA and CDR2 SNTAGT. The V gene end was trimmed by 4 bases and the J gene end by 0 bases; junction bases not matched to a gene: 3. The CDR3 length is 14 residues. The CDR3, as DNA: TGTGCCAGCAGTGTGACAGGGAGCTCCTACGAGCAGTACTTC. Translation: CASSVTGSSYEQYF.

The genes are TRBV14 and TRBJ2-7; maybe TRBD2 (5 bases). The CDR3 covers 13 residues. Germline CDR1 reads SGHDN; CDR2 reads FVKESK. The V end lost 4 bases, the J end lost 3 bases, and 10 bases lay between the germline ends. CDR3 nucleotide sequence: TGTGCCAGCAGCCCACGGAGGCACTACGAGCAGTACTTC. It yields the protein CASSPRRHYEQYF.

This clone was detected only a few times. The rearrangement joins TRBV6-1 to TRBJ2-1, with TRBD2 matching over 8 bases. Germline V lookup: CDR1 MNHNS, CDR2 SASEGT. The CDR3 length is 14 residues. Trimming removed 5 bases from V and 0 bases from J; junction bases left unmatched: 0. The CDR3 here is CASSSGSSYNEQFF. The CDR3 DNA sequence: TGTGCCAGCAGTAGCGGGAGCTCCTACAATGAGCAGTTCTTC.

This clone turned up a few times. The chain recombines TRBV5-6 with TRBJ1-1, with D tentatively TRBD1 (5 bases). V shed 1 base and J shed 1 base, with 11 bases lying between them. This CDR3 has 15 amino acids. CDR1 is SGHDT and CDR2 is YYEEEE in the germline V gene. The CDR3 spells CASSLYYRSNTEAFF. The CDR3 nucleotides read TGTGCCAGCAGCTTGTATTACAGGTCGAACACTGAAGCTTTCTTT.

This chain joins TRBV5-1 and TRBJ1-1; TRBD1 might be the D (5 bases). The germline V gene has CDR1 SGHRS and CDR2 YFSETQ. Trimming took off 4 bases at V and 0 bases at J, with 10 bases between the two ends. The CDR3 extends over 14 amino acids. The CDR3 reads CASSPDRLNTEAFF. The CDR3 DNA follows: TGCGCCAGCAGCCCCGACAGATTGAACACTGAAGCTTTCTTT.

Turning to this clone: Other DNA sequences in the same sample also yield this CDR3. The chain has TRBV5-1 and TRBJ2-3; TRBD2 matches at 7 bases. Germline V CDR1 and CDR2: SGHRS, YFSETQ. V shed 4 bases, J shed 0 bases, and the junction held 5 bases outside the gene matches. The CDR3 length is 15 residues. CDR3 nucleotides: TGCGCCAGCAGCCTATTAGCGGGCAGCACAGATACGCAGTATTTT. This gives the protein CASSLLAGSTDTQYF.

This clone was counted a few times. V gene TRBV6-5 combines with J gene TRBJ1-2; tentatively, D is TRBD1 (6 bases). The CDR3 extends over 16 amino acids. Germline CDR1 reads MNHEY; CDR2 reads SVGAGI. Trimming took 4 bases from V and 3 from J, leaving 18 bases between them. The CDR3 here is CASSSFERPGDYGYTF. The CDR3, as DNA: TGTGCCAGCAGTTCTTTCGAACGGCCAGGGGACTATGGCTACACCTTC.

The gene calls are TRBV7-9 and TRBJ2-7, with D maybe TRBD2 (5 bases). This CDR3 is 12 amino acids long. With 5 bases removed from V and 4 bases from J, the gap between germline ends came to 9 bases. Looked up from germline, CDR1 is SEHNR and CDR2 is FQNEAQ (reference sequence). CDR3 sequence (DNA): TGTGCCAGCAGCCTCCGGGATTACGAGCAGTACTTC. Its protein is CASSLRDYEQYF.

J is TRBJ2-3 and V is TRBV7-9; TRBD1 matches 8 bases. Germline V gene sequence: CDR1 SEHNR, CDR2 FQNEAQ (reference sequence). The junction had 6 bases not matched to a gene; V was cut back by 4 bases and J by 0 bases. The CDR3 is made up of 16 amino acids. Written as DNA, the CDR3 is TGTGCCAGCAGCTCCCTGTGGACAGGGAGCACAGATACGCAGTATTTT. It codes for CASSSLWTGSTDTQYF.

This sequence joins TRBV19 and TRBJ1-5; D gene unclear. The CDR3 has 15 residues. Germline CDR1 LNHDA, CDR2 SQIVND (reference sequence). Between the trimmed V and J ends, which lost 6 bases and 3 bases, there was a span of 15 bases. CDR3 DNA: TGTGCCAGTAGAGCGCGGGCGGCGCCCAATCAGCCCCAGCATTTT. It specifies CASRARAAPNQPQHF.

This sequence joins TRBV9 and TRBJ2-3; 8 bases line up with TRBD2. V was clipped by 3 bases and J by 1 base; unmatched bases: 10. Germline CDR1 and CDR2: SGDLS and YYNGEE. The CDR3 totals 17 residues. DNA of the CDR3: TGTGCCAGCAGCGCCGAGCGGGGGAGGGTAGGCACAGATACGCAGTATTTT. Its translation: CASSAERGRVGTDTQYF.